Below are 3 T cell receptor beta chains sequenced from a single sample in a study of CD8 T cells in ankylosing spondylitis. Regarding the study as a whole: Blood of patients with ankylosing spondylitis appeared to be characterized by a TCR beta motif of eight highly homologous variants.

Their specific antigens are unknown. MiXCR, run by TCRdb on the 5' RACE reads, gives a single entry per CDR3 protein. Seen here are 700,000 to 1,000,000 distinct CDR3 sequences, roughly 10% observed once, and the top ten hold approximately 0.46%. Material for sequencing was blood, either unsorted or a sorted T cell fraction (not recorded which). These receptors all come from a male donor with ankylosing spondylitis.

Worth noting for this clonotype: Mismatch with germline at one junction end may stem from a read error. The chain carries TRBV4-1 and TRBJ2-1, with 8 bases identical to TRBD2. Germline V CDR1 and CDR2: MGHRA, YSYEKL. The CDR3 is 19 amino acids. The CDR3 loop is CDSSRDRIIAGSSYNEQFF. The CDR3 bases are TGCGACAGCAGCCGAGACCGGATAATAGCGGGGAGCTCCTACAATGAGCAGTTCTTC.

The chain employs TRBV24-1 and TRBJ2-7; D perhaps matches TRBD1 (6 bases). Per germline, CDR1 KGHDR and CDR2 SFDVKD. The length of the CDR3 is 12 residues. Trimming stripped 10 bases from V and 1 base from J, with 10 bases between. The CDR3, as DNA: TGTGCCACGGCAGACAGGTCCTACGAGCAGTACTTC. Translation: CATADRSYEQYF.

This clonotype was seen a few times. This could be a read error, since a much larger clone is one nucleotide away. The rearrangement links TRBV20-1 to TRBJ2-3; D is ambiguous. There are 11 residues in the CDR3. CDR1 and CDR2 from the germline V gene are DFQATT and SNEGSKA (reference sequence). The V and J ends lost 2 bases and 4 bases respectively, with 4 bases between them. The CDR3 sequence is CSARRPDTQYF. DNA of the CDR3: TGCAGTGCTAGACGCCCAGATACGCAGTATTTT.